This T cell receptor beta chain was recorded in a study of blood T cell repertoires in COVID-19. For the study at large: Collection of acute and convalescent COVID-19 samples took place in the United States, Italy and Spain. Sources were T cells, B-cell-depleted T cells, or PBMCs; the material itself was cDNA or gDNA.

Germline loops: CDR1 SEHNR, CDR2 FQNEAQ (reference sequence). The ends were cut back, 2 bases at V and 1 base at J, with 6 bases in the middle. The CDR3 loop spans 14 amino acids. In the authors' methods: How many nucleated cells were present was estimated from reference gene primer amplification. Libraries were prepared by immunoSEQ multiplex PCR; TCRdb keeps only in-frame clonotypes and omits some of them. The DNA gave D and trimming, while V, J and clone size come from that table. The sample carries roughly 120,000 clones, just over 70% recorded once. The material sequenced was peripheral blood. The TCR originated in a human donor with acute or convalescent COVID-19. The donor label of this sample is uncertain. The chain joins TRBV7-9 to TRBJ2-4; D unclear. The CDR3, as DNA: TGTGCCAGCAGCTTAAGCTTCGCCAAAAACATTCAGTACTTC. The encoded protein is CASSLSFAKNIQYF.